Following are 6 T cell receptor beta chains from one sample sequenced in a study of identical twins. TCRdb re-analysed the 5' RACE reads in MiXCR, keeping a single row per CDR3 protein. In the table there are about 730,000 distinct CDR3 sequences, 21% of which are singletons. The data were also submitted as part of a second study, on T cells expressing NK-cell markers.

The sample was PBMCs. The receptors derive from a woman between 18 and 30 years old in good health.

This sequence joins TRBV6-2 or TRBV6-3 and TRBJ2-3; D is uncertain. Germline CDR1 reads MNHEY; CDR2 reads SVGEGT. The ends were cut back, 0 bases at V and 8 bases at J, with 12 bases in the middle. This CDR3 has 14 amino acids. The CDR3 DNA follows: TGTGCCAGCAGTTACTCGGCCCCCACGGGTACGCAGTATTTT. Translating it yields CASSYSAPTGTQYF.

In its sample, this clonotype was seen many times. The chain uses TRBV5-1 and TRBJ2-7; no firm D call. This CDR3 has 13 amino acids. The germline gives CDR1 SGHRS, CDR2 YFSETQ. V lost 4 bases and J lost 2, with 10 bases in between. The CDR3 spells CASSIGWTYEQYF. CDR3 nucleotides: TGCGCCAGCAGCATAGGCTGGACCTACGAGCAGTACTTC.

This clonotype occurred many times. The V call is TRBV27, the J call TRBJ2-1; 7 nucleotides agree with TRBD2. Unmatched junction bases numbered 9, after V lost 6 bases and J lost 7 bases. This CDR3 comprises 14 residues. Germline assignment: CDR1 MNHEY and CDR2 SMNVEV (reference sequence). CDR3 residues: CASRRAGAVNEQFF. The CDR3 nucleotides read TGTGCCAGCAGAAGGGCGGGAGCAGTAAATGAGCAGTTCTTC.

There are a few counts of this clonotype. The chain combines TRBV25-1 with TRBJ2-7; D not certain. Germline V gene data show CDR1 as MGHDK and CDR2 as SYGVNS. This CDR3 spans 13 amino acids. V lost 3 bases and J lost 3, with 9 bases in between. CDR3 sequence (DNA): TGTGCCAGCAGTGAGGGAAGAAACTACGAGCAGTACTTC. Translating it yields CASSEGRNYEQYF.

This clonotype was seen only a few times. This chain uses TRBV3-1 with TRBJ2-7; D gene ambiguous. The CDR3 loop spans 14 amino acids. Deletions cut 2 bases from V and 3 bases from J, with 11 bases between. Germline-derived CDR1 and CDR2 are LGHDT and YNNKEL (reference sequence). Here the CDR3 reads CASSQSGLSYEQYF. The CDR3 DNA reads as TGTGCCAGCAGCCAATCCGGTCTGAGCTACGAGCAGTACTTC.

The chain uses TRBV7-2 and TRBJ2-7; no reliable D call. CDR1 and CDR2 from the germline V gene are SGHTA and FQGNSA. The V and J ends lost 4 bases and 4 bases respectively, with 11 bases between them. The CDR3 length is 13 residues. Written as DNA, the CDR3 is TGTGCCAGCAGCTCTCACCTTATTTACGAGCAGTACTTC. Encoded protein: CASSSHLIYEQYF. Complete variable domain (other parts from reference TRBV7-2 and TRBJ2-7): GAGVSQSPSNKVTEKGKDVELRCDPISGHTALYWYRQSLGQGLEFLIYFQGNSAPDKSGLPSDRFSAERTGGSVSTLTIQRTQQEDSAVYLCASSSHLIYEQYFGPGTRLTVT.